The rows below give T cell receptor beta chains drawn from one sample of a study of T cells in Graves' hyperthyroidism and ophthalmopathy. TCRdb itself ran the multiplex PCR reads through MiXCR, one entry per CDR3 protein. The sample lists around 300,000 distinct CDR3 sequences, roughly an eighth occurring once. The sequencing sample was made of blood. The receptor source for this set is a middle-aged woman with Graves' ophthalmopathy. Both conserved end residues are part of each CDR3. A D gene is named only where the DNA matches it firmly. Size is omitted from some rows. Given values are once, few, many or a class for expanded clones.

many	TRBD1	TRBJ2-7	TRBV6-1	CASSEGQGAPYEQYF	TGTGCCAGCAGTGAAGGACAGGGGGCTCCCTACGAGCAGTACTTC
.	.	TRBJ2-1	TRBV11-2	CASSLEASRNEQFF	TGTGCCAGCAGCTTAGAAGCGAGTAGGAATGAGCAGTTCTTC
few	TRBD2	TRBJ2-1	TRBV7-9	CASSFQAGDNEQFF	TGTGCCAGCAGCTTCCAAGCGGGAGATAATGAGCAGTTCTTC
.	.	TRBJ2-3	TRBV14	CASSQEGPGYNKYTQYF	TGTGCCAGCAGCCAAGAAGGCCCGGGATATAACAAATATACGCAGTATTTT
.	.	TRBJ1-6	TRBV15	CATSRVGSSPLHF	TGTGCCACCAGCAGAGTGGGAAGCTCACCCCTCCACTTT
many	.	TRBJ2-7	TRBV27	CASSSDSYQQYF	TGTGCCAGCAGTTCGGACAGCTACCAGCAGTACTTC
many	.	TRBJ1-1	TRBV20-1	CSARKDTEAFF	TGCAGTGCTAGAAAAGACACTGAAGCTTTCTTT
.	.	TRBJ2-7	TRBV29-1	CSVKIPGPAVEQYF	TGCAGCGTCAAAATACCGGGACCCGCGGTCGAGCAGTACTTC
many	.	TRBJ2-2	TRBV24-1	CATSDRVRNTGELFF	TGTGCCACCAGTGACAGGGTTCGGAACACCGGGGAGCTGTTTTTT
many	.	TRBJ2-5	TRBV30	CAWKGQETQYF	TGTGCCTGGAAGGGGCAAGAGACCCAGTACTTC